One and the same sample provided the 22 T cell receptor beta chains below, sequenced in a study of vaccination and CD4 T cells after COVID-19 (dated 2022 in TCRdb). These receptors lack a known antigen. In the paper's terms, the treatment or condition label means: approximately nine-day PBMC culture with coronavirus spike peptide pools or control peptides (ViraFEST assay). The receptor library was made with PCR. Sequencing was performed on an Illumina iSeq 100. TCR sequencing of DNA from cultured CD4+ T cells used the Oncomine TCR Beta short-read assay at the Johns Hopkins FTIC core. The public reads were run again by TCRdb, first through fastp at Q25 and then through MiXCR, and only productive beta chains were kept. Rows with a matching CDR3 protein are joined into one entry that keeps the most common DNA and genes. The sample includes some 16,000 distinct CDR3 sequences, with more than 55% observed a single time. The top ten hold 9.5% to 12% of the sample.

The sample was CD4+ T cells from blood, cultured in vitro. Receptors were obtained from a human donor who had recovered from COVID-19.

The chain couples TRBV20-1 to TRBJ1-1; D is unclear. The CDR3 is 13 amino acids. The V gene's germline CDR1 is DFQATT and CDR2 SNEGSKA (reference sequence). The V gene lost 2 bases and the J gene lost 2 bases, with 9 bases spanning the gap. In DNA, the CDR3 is TGCAGTGCTAGACCCGGAGACAACACTGAAGCTTTCTTT. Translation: CSARPGDNTEAFF.

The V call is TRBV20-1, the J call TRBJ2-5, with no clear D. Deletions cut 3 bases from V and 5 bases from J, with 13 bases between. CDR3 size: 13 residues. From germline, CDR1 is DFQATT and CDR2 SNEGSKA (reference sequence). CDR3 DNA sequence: TGCAGTGCTAGGTCCGTCGTGGGGGAGACCCAGTACTTC. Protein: CSARSVVGETQYF.

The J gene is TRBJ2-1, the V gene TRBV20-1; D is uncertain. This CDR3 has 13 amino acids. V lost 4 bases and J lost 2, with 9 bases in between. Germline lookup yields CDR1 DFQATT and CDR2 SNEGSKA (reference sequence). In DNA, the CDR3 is TGCAGTGCTATTGCCTTTCCCTACAATGAGCAGTTCTTC. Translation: CSAIAFPYNEQFF.

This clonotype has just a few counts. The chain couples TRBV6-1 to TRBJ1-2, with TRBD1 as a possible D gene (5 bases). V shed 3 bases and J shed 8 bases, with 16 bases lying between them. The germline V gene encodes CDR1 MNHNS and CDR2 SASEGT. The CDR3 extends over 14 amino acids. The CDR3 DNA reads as TGTGCCAGCAGTGAGGCCTCTTGGGGCGGAGGCTACACCTTC. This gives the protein CASSEASWGGGYTF.

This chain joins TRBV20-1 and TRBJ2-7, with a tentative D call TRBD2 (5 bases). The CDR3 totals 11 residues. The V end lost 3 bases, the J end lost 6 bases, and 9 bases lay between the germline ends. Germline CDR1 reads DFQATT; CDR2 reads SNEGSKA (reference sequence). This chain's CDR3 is CSARGGSEQYF. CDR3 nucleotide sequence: TGCAGTGCTAGGGGTGGGAGCGAGCAGTACTTC.

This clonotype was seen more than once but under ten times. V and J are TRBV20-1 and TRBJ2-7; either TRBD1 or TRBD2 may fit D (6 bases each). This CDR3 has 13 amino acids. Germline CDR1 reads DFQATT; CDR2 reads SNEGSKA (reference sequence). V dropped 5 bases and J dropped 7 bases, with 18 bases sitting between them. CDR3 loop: CSASDRPGREQYF. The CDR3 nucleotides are TGCAGTGCTTCAGACAGGCCGGGGAGGGAGCAGTACTTC.

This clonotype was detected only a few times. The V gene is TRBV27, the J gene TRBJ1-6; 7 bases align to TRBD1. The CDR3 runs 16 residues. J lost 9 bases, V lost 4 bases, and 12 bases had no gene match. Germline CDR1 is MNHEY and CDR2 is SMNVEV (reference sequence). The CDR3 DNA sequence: TGTGCCAGCAGTTCAGGGGGGAGGCAGGGATCTTCACCCCTCCACTTT. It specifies CASSSGGRQGSSPLHF.

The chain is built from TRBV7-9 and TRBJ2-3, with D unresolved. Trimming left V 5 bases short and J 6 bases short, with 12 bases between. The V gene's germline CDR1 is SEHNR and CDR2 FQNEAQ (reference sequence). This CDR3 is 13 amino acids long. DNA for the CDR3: TGTGCCAGCAGCGATCCCCGGGCGGATACGCAGTATTTT. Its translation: CASSDPRADTQYF.

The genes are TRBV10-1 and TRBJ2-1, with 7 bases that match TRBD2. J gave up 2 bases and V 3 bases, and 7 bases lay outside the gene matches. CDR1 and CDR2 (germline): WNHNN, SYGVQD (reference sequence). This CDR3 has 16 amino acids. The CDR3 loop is CASSEASGQTYNEQFF. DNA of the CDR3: TGCGCCAGCAGTGAAGCTAGCGGTCAAACCTACAATGAGCAGTTCTTC.

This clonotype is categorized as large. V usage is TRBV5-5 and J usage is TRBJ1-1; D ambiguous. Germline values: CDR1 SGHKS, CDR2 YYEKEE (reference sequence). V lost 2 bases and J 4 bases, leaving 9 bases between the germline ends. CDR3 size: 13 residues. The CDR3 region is CASSLPGGTEAFF. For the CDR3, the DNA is TGTGCCAGCAGCTTACCGGGCGGCACTGAAGCTTTCTTT.

CDR3 bases: TGTGCCACGAGAACAGGGTCGAACACCGGGGAGCTGTTTTTT. Translated: CATRTGSNTGELFF. The chain recombines TRBV24-1 with TRBJ2-2; the D gene is possibly TRBD1 (6 bases). Germline V lookup: CDR1 KGHDR, CDR2 SFDVKD. Deletions cut 10 bases from V and 0 bases from J, with 11 bases between. The CDR3 is made up of 14 amino acids.

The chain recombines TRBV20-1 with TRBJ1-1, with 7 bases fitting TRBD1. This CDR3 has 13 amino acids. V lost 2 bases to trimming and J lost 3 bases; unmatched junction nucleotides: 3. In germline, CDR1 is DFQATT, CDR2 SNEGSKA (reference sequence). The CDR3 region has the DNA TGCAGTGCTAGATCCGACAGGGACACTGAAGCTTTCTTT. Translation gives CSARSDRDTEAFF.

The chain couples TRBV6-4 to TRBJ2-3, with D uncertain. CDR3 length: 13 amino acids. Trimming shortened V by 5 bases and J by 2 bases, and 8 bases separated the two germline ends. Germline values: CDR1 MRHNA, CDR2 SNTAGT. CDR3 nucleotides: TGTGCCAGCAGTCCCTACTTCACAGATACGCAGTATTTT. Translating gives CASSPYFTDTQYF.

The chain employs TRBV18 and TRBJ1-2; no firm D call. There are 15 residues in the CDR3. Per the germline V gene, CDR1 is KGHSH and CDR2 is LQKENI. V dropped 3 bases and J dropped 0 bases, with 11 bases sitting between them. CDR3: CASSPSPLANYGYTF. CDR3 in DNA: TGTGCCAGCTCACCGAGTCCGTTAGCTAACTATGGCTACACCTTC. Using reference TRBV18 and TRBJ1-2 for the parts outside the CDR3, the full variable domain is NAGVMQNPRHLVRRRGQEARLRCSPMKGHSHVYWYRQLPEEGLKFMVYLQKENIIDESGMPKERFSAEFPKEGPSILRIQQVVRGDSAAYFCASSPSPLANYGYTFGSGTRLTVV.

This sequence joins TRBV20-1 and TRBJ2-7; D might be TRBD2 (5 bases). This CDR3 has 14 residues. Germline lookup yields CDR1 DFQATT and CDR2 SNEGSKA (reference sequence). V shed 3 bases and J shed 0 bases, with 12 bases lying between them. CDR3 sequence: CSASKAALSYEQYF. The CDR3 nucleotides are TGCAGTGCTAGTAAAGCGGCCCTCTCCTACGAGCAGTACTTC.

The CDR3: CASSFIAGHNEQFF. In DNA form, the CDR3 reads TGTGCCAGCAGTTTCATAGCGGGGCACAATGAGCAGTTCTTC. This chain joins TRBV27 and TRBJ2-1; TRBD2 agrees at 8 bases. Germline V CDR1 and CDR2: MNHEY, SMNVEV (reference sequence). J lost 5 bases, V lost 3 bases, and 3 bases had no gene match. The CDR3 runs to 14 residues.

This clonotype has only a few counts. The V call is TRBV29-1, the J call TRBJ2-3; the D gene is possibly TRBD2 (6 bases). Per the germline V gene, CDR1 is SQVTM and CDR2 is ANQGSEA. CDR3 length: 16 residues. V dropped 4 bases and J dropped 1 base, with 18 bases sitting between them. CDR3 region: CSVVGIGGLGTDTQYF. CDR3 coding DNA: TGCAGCGTTGTTGGGATCGGGGGATTGGGCACAGATACGCAGTATTTT.

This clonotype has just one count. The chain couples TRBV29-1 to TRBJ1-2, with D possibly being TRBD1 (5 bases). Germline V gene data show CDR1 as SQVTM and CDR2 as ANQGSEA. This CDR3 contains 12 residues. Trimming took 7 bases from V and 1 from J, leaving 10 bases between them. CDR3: CSGVTDNYGYTF. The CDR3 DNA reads TGCAGCGGGGTGACAGATAACTATGGCTACACCTTC.

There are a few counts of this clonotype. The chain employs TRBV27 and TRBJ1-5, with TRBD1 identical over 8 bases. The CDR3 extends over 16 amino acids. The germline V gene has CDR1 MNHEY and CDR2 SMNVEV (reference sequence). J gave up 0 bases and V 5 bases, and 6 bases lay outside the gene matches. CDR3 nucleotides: TGTGCCAGCAGTCCAAGGACAGGGTTTAGCAATCAGCCCCAGCATTTT. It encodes CASSPRTGFSNQPQHF.

CDR3 nucleotide sequence: TGTGCCAGCAGCTTTGCTGCCGGGTTTGAAGATACGCAGTATTTT. The encoded protein is CASSFAAGFEDTQYF. The rearrangement uses TRBV7-9 and TRBJ2-3, with D unclear. The CDR3 covers 15 residues. Trimming shortened V by 3 bases and J by 5 bases, and 15 bases separated the two germline ends. CDR1 is SEHNR and CDR2 is FQNEAQ in the germline V gene (reference sequence).

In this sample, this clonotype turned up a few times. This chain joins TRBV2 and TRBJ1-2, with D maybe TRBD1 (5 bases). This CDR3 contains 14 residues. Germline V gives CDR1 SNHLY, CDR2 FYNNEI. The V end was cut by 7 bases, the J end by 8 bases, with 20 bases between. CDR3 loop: CASTTGPLGYGYTF. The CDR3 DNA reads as TGTGCCAGCACCACGGGACCCCTGGGCTACGGCTACACCTTC. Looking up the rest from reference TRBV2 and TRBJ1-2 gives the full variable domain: EPEVTQTPSHQVTQMGQEVILRCVPISNHLYFYWYRQILGQKVEFLVSFYNNEISEKSEIFDDQFSVERPDGSNFTLKIRSTKLEDSAMYFCASTTGPLGYGYTFGSGTRLTVV.

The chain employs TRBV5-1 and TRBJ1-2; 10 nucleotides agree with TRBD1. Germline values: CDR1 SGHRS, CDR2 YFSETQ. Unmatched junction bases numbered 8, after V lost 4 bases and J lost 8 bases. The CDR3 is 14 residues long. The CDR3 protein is CASSLSTGGYGYTF. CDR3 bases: TGCGCCAGCAGCCTATCGACAGGGGGCTACGGCTACACCTTC.